This entry lists 13 T cell receptor beta chains sequenced from one sample in a study of T-cell reconstitution after alpha-beta-depleted transplantation in children. Unique molecular identifiers were incorporated when the TCRbeta library was constructed. MiXCR was run by TCRdb on the PCR reads, yielding one entry per CDR3 protein. The sample lists some 520,000 distinct CDR3 sequences, approximately 29% occurring once. Source: PBMCs from the stem cell graft donor, taken from the stem cell graft. The receptors originated from a human donor who donated a stem cell graft to a child with aplastic anemia.

This clonotype was counted between two and nine times. V gene TRBV12-5 combines with J gene TRBJ1-2; a weak D match, TRBD1 (5 bases). This CDR3 contains 13 residues. Germline assignment: CDR1 LGHNT and CDR2 FRNRAP. The V end lost 6 bases, the J end lost 4 bases, and 12 bases lay between the germline ends. The CDR3 protein is CASGLGTGYGYTF. Written as DNA, the CDR3 is TGTGCTAGTGGCCTCGGGACGGGCTATGGCTACACCTTC.

A few counts support this clonotype. The chain employs TRBV6-2 or TRBV6-3 and TRBJ1-1; maybe TRBD1 (5 bases). V dropped 6 bases and J dropped 3 bases, with 11 bases sitting between them. The germline V gene encodes CDR1 MNHEY and CDR2 SVGEGT. The CDR3 runs to 13 residues. The CDR3 nucleotides read TGTGCCAGCAGCTCCAGGGTCTACACTGAAGCTTTCTTT. Its protein product is CASSSRVYTEAFF.

The V gene is TRBV7-2, the J gene TRBJ2-5; TRBD1 aligns across 8 bases. There are 15 residues in the CDR3. The junction had 4 bases not matched to a gene; V was cut back by 3 bases and J by 1 base. Germline-derived CDR1 and CDR2 are SGHTA and FQGNSA. The DNA of the CDR3 is TGTGCCAGCAGCTTCGACAGGGGACCCCAAGAGACCCAGTACTTC. It yields the protein CASSFDRGPQETQYF.

Only a few counts were recorded for this clonotype. The rearrangement joins TRBV18 to TRBJ2-5, with 10 nucleotides matching TRBD1. Germline CDR1 and CDR2: KGHSH and LQKENI. Trimming at V came to 4 bases and at J to 7 bases, leaving 3 bases not matched to a gene. This CDR3 region has 13 residues. The CDR3 loop reads CASSRGTGVTQYF. CDR3 DNA sequence: TGTGCCAGCTCACGCGGGACAGGGGTGACCCAGTACTTC.

The chain links TRBV9 to TRBJ2-3; 7 bases align to TRBD1. This CDR3 spans 16 amino acids. The germline CDR1 and CDR2 sequences are SGDLS and YYNGEE. J lost 3 bases, V lost 4 bases, and 11 bases had no gene match. The CDR3 is CASSIGGDRVTDTQYF. The DNA for the CDR3 is TGTGCCAGCAGCATCGGCGGAGACAGGGTTACAGATACGCAGTATTTT.

The DNA for the CDR3 is TGTGCCAGCAGTTTCGGTCCGGGCAGTTACAATGAGCAGTTCTTC. Protein: CASSFGPGSYNEQFF. The rearrangement uses TRBV12-3 or TRBV12-4 and TRBJ2-1; D uncertain. Trimming took off 3 bases at V and 4 bases at J, with 13 bases between the two ends. The CDR3 loop spans 15 amino acids.

This clonotype has a handful of counts. CDR3 in DNA: TGTGCCAGCACCGCGGGTTTTGGGGAGCTGTTTTTT. The encoded protein is CASTAGFGELFF. This chain joins TRBV12-3 or TRBV12-4 and TRBJ2-2; D is perhaps TRBD2 (5 bases). The CDR3 has 12 residues. V lost 7 bases and J lost 8, with 11 bases in between.

This chain uses TRBV12-5 with TRBJ2-1; 9 bases agree with TRBD2. Germline CDR1 is LGHNT and CDR2 is FRNRAP. V was clipped by 0 bases and J by 7 bases; unmatched bases: 13. The CDR3 sequence is 18 residues long. The CDR3 sequence is CASGLVLSGSGRSNEQFF. For the CDR3, the DNA is TGTGCTAGTGGTTTGGTACTATCTGGGAGCGGGAGGTCAAATGAGCAGTTCTTC.

This CDR3 is CASSVSDGYLSTQYF. In DNA, the CDR3 is TGTGCCAGCAGTGTTTCGGACGGGTATCTTTCTACGCAGTATTTT. This chain joins TRBV25-1 and TRBJ2-3; D is unresolved. The V gene's germline CDR1 is MGHDK and CDR2 SYGVNS. V gave up 4 bases and J gave up 8 bases, with 19 bases separating them. This CDR3 comprises 15 residues.

This sequence joins TRBV10-1 and TRBJ1-5; D not resolved. The CDR3 runs to 13 residues. In germline, CDR1 is WNHNN, CDR2 SYGVQD (reference sequence). V was clipped by 4 bases and J by 6 bases, with 10 bases between them. The CDR3 loop reads CASSGVLSQPQHF. The CDR3 coding sequence is TGCGCCAGCAGTGGGGTTTTAAGTCAGCCCCAGCATTTT.

The genes are TRBV4-3 and TRBJ2-1; D is ambiguous. Germline CDR1 reads LGHNA; CDR2 reads YSLEER. Trimming took 0 bases from V and 9 from J, leaving 12 bases between them. This CDR3 spans 14 amino acids. Here the CDR3 reads CASSQDWADSEQFF. For the CDR3, the DNA is TGCGCCAGCAGCCAAGATTGGGCAGATTCTGAGCAGTTCTTC.

CDR3 loop: CASSVNRGYEQYV. DNA of the CDR3: TGTGCCAGCAGCGTCAACAGGGGGTACGAGCAGTACGTC. V is TRBV7-2 and J is TRBJ2-7; 8 bases match TRBD1. CDR1 and CDR2 from the germline V gene are SGHTA and FQGNSA. Losses at the gene ends were 5 bases for V and 4 bases for J; bases not matched to a gene: 4. The CDR3 length is 13 residues.

This clonotype was recorded once. The rearrangement uses TRBV7-2 and TRBJ2-6; 7 bases fit TRBD1. This CDR3 spans 18 amino acids. Trimming removed 2 bases from V and 4 bases from J; junction bases left unmatched: 11. CDR1 and CDR2 (germline): SGHTA, FQGNSA. CDR3 sequence reads: CASSLPTGSLAGANVLTF. The DNA for the CDR3 is TGTGCCAGCAGCTTACCGACAGGGAGCTTGGCCGGGGCCAACGTCCTGACTTTC. Looking up the rest from reference TRBV7-2 and TRBJ2-6 gives the full variable domain: GAGVSQSPSNKVTEKGKDVELRCDPISGHTALYWYRQSLGQGLEFLIYFQGNSAPDKSGLPSDRFSAERTGGSVSTLTIQRTQQEDSAVYLCASSLPTGSLAGANVLTFGAGSRLTVL.